Below, 19 T cell receptor beta chains from the same sample are listed, as sequenced in a study of blood T cell repertoires in COVID-19. Here immunoSEQ multiplex PCR was the method, and the copy in TCRdb shows in-frame clones only, minus some. This table holds over 200,000 clones, roughly 80% found once. The sample was peripheral blood. The receptors were sampled from a human donor in a cohort sampled during active COVID-19.

The chain couples TRBV24-1 to TRBJ1-2, with D possibly being TRBD1 (5 bases). Trimming pared 1 base from V and 10 bases from J, leaving 12 bases between. The CDR3 runs 13 residues. In germline, CDR1 is KGHDR, CDR2 SFDVKD. The CDR3: CATSDLVQGAYTF. The CDR3 nucleotides are TGTGCCACCAGTGATTTAGTGCAGGGCGCCTACACCTTC.

The chain couples TRBV5-1 to TRBJ2-7; possible D gene TRBD1, 5 bases. Looked up from germline, CDR1 is SGHRS and CDR2 is YFSETQ. The V gene lost 0 bases and the J gene lost 3 bases, with 13 bases spanning the gap. The length of the CDR3 is 15 residues. The CDR3 bases are TGCGCCAGCAGCTTGGCCGGCACAGGAGACTACGAGCAGTACTTC. Protein: CASSLAGTGDYEQYF.

The chain is built from TRBV9 and TRBJ1-5; TRBD1 aligns across 9 bases. Germline V gene lookup returns CDR1 SGDLS and CDR2 YYNGEE. The CDR3 sequence is 15 residues long. The trim removed 3 bases at V and 3 bases at J, leaving 4 bases unmatched. Written as DNA, the CDR3 is TGTGCCAGCAGCGCTACAGGGGGCTCCAATCAGCCCCAGCATTTT. It translates to CASSATGGSNQPQHF.

There are a few counts of this clone. The DNA for the CDR3 is TGTGCCAGCAGCCCCTCCGGGGGTAGGGAGCAGTACTTC. This sequence encodes CASSPSGGREQYF. The chain is built from TRBV7-3 and TRBJ2-7; D is possibly TRBD2 (6 bases). The CDR3 length is 13 residues. In germline, CDR1 is SGHTA, CDR2 FQGTGA. With 5 bases removed from V and 7 bases from J, the gap between germline ends came to 15 bases. Variable domain in full (rest from reference TRBV7-3 and TRBJ2-7): GAGVSQTPSNKVTEKGKYVELRCDPISGHTALYWYRQSLGQGPEFLIYFQGTGAADDSGLPNDRFFAVRPEGSVSTLKIQRTERGDSAVYLCASSPSGGREQYFGPGTRLTVT.

This clone appeared once. The chain employs TRBV27 and TRBJ2-5; 11 nucleotides match TRBD2. The CDR3 has 17 residues. Germline V gives CDR1 MNHEY, CDR2 SMNVEV (reference sequence). J lost 1 base, V lost 2 bases, and 6 bases had no gene match. The CDR3 reads CASSLRSLAGVQETQYF. The CDR3 DNA is TGTGCCAGCAGTTTAAGATCACTAGCGGGAGTCCAAGAGACCCAGTACTTC.

The chain carries TRBV7-3 and TRBJ2-1; 7 positions agree with TRBD2. The length of the CDR3 is 16 residues. The germline V gene has CDR1 SGHTA and CDR2 FQGTGA. The V and J ends lost 4 bases and 0 bases, in that order; junction bases with no gene match: 6. Written as DNA, the CDR3 is TGTGCCAGCAGCTCTTTTCTAGCGGCCTCCTACAATGAGCAGTTCTTC. Translating gives CASSSFLAASYNEQFF.

This sequence joins TRBV7-2 and TRBJ1-6; no reliable D call. There are 15 residues in the CDR3. The V end lost 1 base, the J end lost 3 bases, and 7 bases lay between the germline ends. The germline V gene encodes CDR1 SGHTA and CDR2 FQGNSA. The CDR3 DNA reads as TGTGCCAGCAGCTTAGAGCCCCGCTATAATTCACCCCTCCACTTT. It encodes CASSLEPRYNSPLHF.

The CDR3 reads CASSPTTSGAYEQYF. CDR3 bases: TGTGCCAGCAGCCCTACGACTAGCGGGGCCTACGAGCAGTACTTC. The chain links TRBV7-2 to TRBJ2-7; 11 nucleotides match TRBD2. V was pared by 5 bases and J by 2 bases, with 5 bases of the junction left unmatched. This CDR3 comprises 15 residues. Germline-derived CDR1 and CDR2 are SGHTA and FQGNSA.

The chain recombines TRBV3-1 (or the pseudogene TRBV3-2) with TRBJ2-1, with D perhaps matching TRBD1 (7 bases). CDR1 LGHDT and CDR2 YNNKEL come from the germline V gene (reference sequence). V was shortened by 5 bases and J by 7 bases, with 24 bases between the two germline ends. The CDR3 is 17 residues long. Here the CDR3 DNA reads TGTGCCAGCAGCAAACAGGGGCGAGGGAGGCTATCTAATGAGCAGTTCTTC. Amino acid sequence: CASSKQGRGRLSNEQFF.

The chain has TRBV27 and TRBJ2-3; 13 nucleotides line up with TRBD2. The CDR3 is 16 residues long. V lost 3 bases to trimming and J lost 5 bases; unmatched junction nucleotides: 5. Germline CDR1 is MNHEY and CDR2 is SMNVEV (reference sequence). CDR3 sequence reads: CASSLRTSGRIDTQYF. For the CDR3, the DNA is TGTGCCAGCAGTTTGAGGACTAGCGGGAGAATAGATACGCAGTATTTT.

This clone was picked up one time. The chain has TRBV29-1 and TRBJ2-2; the D gene is possibly TRBD1 (6 bases). Trimming cost V 6 bases and J 0 bases, with 23 bases left between them. The CDR3 loop spans 18 amino acids. Germline assignment: CDR1 SQVTM and CDR2 ANQGSEA. The CDR3 loop reads CSVETVRTANSNTGELFF. The CDR3 DNA reads TGCAGCGTGGAGACCGTGAGGACAGCTAACTCGAACACCGGGGAGCTGTTTTTT.

This clone came up once. The chain employs TRBV10-3 and TRBJ2-1; 13 positions match TRBD2. Germline trimming cut 6 bases from V and 2 bases from J; bases unmatched to any gene: 4. The CDR3 is 16 residues long. Germline lookup yields CDR1 ENHRY and CDR2 SYGVKD. In DNA form, the CDR3 reads TGTGCCATCAGGGGGACTAGCGGGACGACCTACAATGAGCAGTTCTTC. This encodes CAIRGTSGTTYNEQFF.

This chain uses TRBV5-1 with TRBJ2-1; 7 bases match TRBD1. Trimming cost V 4 bases and J 9 bases; bases outside gene matches: 16. The V gene's germline CDR1 is SGHRS and CDR2 YFSETQ. This CDR3 spans 16 amino acids. DNA for the CDR3: TGCGCCAGCAGCCCACGAGGGGGCGCCACCTACGGTGAGCAGTTCTTC. It translates to CASSPRGGATYGEQFF.

The chain couples TRBV9 to TRBJ2-2, with a tentative D call TRBD1 (6 bases). V lost 4 bases, J lost 3 bases, and 19 bases lay in between. Germline loops: CDR1 SGDLS, CDR2 YYNGEE. CDR3 size: 17 residues. CDR3 bases: TGTGCCAGCAGCCATCAACAGGGTAAAGAGGACACCGGGGAGCTGTTTTTT. Translating gives CASSHQQGKEDTGELFF.

This chain uses TRBV7-3 with TRBJ2-7; TRBD1 matches at 7 bases. The CDR3 sequence is 13 residues long. The germline V gene has CDR1 SGHTA and CDR2 FQGTGA. V trimming: 5 bases; J trimming: 5 bases; junction bases outside the gene matches: 6. The CDR3 loop reads CASSPTGTHEQYF. CDR3 coding DNA: TGTGCCAGCAGCCCGACAGGGACCCACGAGCAGTACTTC.

The chain recombines TRBV5-1 with TRBJ2-7; 8 bases fit TRBD2. The CDR3 length is 15 residues. With V trimmed by 1 base and J by 6 bases, 9 bases remained unmatched. Germline lookup yields CDR1 SGHRS and CDR2 YFSETQ. Written as DNA, the CDR3 is TGCGCCAGCAGCTTGAAAGCGGGAGCCGCTACCGAGCAGTACTTC. Amino acids: CASSLKAGAATEQYF. The entire variable domain, with the rest obtained from reference TRBV5-1 and TRBJ2-7, is as follows: KAGVTQTPRYLIKTRGQQVTLSCSPISGHRSVSWYQQTPGQGLQFLFEYFSETQRNKGNFPGRFSGRQFSNSRSEMNVSTLELGDSALYLCASSLKAGAATEQYFGPGTRLTVT.

V and J are TRBV7-3 and TRBJ2-7; D is unclear. The germline gives CDR1 SGHTA, CDR2 FQGTGA. Trimming took off 4 bases at V and 0 bases at J, with 10 bases between the two ends. CDR3 length: 14 residues. The CDR3 DNA is TGTGCCAGCAGCTCGACGGCTAGCTCCTACGAGCAGTACTTC. The encoded protein is CASSSTASSYEQYF.

The chain combines TRBV5-4 with TRBJ2-7; 8 nucleotides match TRBD2. CDR1 and CDR2 (germline): SGHNT, YYREEE (reference sequence). Losses at the gene ends were 0 bases for V and 1 base for J; bases not matched to a gene: 3. The CDR3 runs to 15 residues. For the CDR3, the DNA is TGTGCCAGCAGCTTGGTAGCGGGAAAGTCCTACGAGCAGTACTTC. This gives the protein CASSLVAGKSYEQYF.

In this sample, this clone turned up once. This rearrangement joins TRBV7-3 to TRBJ1-1; 8 bases agree with TRBD1. The CDR3 covers 15 residues. The V gene's germline CDR1 is SGHTA and CDR2 FQGTGA. With V trimmed by 4 bases and J by 4 bases, 8 bases remained unmatched. The CDR3 here is CASSSSQGAVTEAFF. As DNA, the CDR3 is TGTGCCAGCAGCTCTTCCCAGGGGGCGGTCACTGAAGCTTTCTTT.